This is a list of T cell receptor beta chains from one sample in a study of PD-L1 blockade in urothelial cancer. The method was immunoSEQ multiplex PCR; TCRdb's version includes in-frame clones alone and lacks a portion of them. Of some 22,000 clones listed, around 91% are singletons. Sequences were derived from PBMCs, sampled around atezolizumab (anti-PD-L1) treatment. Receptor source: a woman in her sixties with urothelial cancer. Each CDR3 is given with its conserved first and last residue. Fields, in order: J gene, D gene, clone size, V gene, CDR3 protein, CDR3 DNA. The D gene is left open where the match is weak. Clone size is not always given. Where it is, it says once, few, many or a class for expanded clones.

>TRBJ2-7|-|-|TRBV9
CASSVDPTGTLYEQYF
TGTGCCAGCAGCGTAGATCCTACAGGGACCCTCTACGAGCAGTACTTC
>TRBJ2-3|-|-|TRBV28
CASSLSLSPGHHSTDTQYF
TGTGCCAGCAGTTTATCCCTATCCCCGGGACACCACAGCACAGATACGCAGTATTTT
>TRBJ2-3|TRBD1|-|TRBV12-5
CASGPSGQGLGVDTQYF
TGTGCTAGTGGCCCCTCGGGACAGGGGCTAGGGGTCGATACGCAGTATTTT
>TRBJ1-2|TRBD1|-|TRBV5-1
CASSFTGGHYGYTF
TGCGCCAGCAGCTTTACAGGGGGTCACTATGGCTACACCTTC
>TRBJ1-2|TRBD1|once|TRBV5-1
CASRLPTGEYGYTF
TGCGCCAGCAGGTTACCGACAGGGGAATATGGCTACACCTTC
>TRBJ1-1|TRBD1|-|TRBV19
CASSRDSYTEAFF
TGTGCCAGTAGTAGGGACAGTTACACTGAAGCTTTCTTT
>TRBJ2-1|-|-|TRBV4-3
CASSQGGDNEQFF
TGCGCCAGCAGCCAAGGCGGGGACAATGAGCAGTTCTTC
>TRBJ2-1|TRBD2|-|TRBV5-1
CASSPGLAALYNEQFF
TGCGCCAGCAGCCCGGGACTAGCGGCACTCTACAATGAGCAGTTCTTC
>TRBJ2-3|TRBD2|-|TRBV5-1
CASSLAVTSGGDTQYF
TGCGCCAGCAGCTTGGCAGTGACTAGCGGGGGTGATACGCAGTATTTT
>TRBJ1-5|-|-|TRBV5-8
CASSLSGMSNQPQHF
TGTGCCAGCAGCTTGTCAGGGATGAGCAATCAGCCCCAGCATTTT
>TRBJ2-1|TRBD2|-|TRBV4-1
CASSQPLAGGPYNEQFF
TGCGCCAGCAGCCAACCGCTAGCGGGGGGGCCCTACAATGAGCAGTTCTTC
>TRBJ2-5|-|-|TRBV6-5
CASSPTGGRETQYF
TGTGCCAGCAGCCCTACCGGGGGGCGAGAGACCCAGTACTTC
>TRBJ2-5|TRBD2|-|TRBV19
CASSSSGGISETQYF
TGTGCCAGTAGTTCGAGCGGGGGAATTTCAGAGACCCAGTACTTC
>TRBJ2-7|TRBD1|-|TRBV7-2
CASSPGTGVNFEQYF
TGTGCCAGCAGCCCAGGGACAGGGGTCAACTTCGAGCAGTACTTC
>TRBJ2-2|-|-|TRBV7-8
CASSLRSNTGELFF
TGTGCCAGCAGCTTGCGTTCGAACACCGGGGAGCTGTTTTTT
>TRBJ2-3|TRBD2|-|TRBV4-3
CASSPQSGLGRDTQYF
TGCGCCAGCAGCCCTCAATCCGGACTAGGTCGGGATACGCAGTATTTT
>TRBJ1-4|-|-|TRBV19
CASSPWGGERKEKLFF
TGTGCCAGTAGCCCCTGGGGGGGCGAACGTAAAGAAAAACTGTTTTTT
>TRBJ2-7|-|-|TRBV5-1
CASSGLGTGSSYEQYF
TGCGCCAGCAGCGGGTTGGGGACTGGGAGCTCCTACGAGCAGTACTTC
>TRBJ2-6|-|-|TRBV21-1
CASSNPRDSRSGANVLTF
TGTGCCAGCAGCAATCCTCGAGACTCGAGATCTGGGGCCAACGTCCTGACTTTC
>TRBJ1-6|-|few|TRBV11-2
CASSLSRVSGSPLHF
TGTGCCAGCAGCTTAAGTCGGGTCAGTGGTTCACCCCTCCACTTT
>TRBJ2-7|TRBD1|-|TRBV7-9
CASSYRQGAYEQYF
TGTGCCAGCAGCTACCGACAGGGAGCCTACGAGCAGTACTTC
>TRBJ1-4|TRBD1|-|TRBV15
CATSSGQGNEKLFF
TGTGCCACCAGCAGTGGACAGGGGAACGAAAAACTGTTTTTT
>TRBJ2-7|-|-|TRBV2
CASRSPTSYEQYF
TGTGCCAGCAGGTCCCCTACTAGCTACGAGCAGTACTTC
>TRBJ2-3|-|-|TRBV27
CASNQFGGASTDTQYF
TGTGCCAGCAACCAATTTGGGGGCGCGTCTACAGATACGCAGTATTTT
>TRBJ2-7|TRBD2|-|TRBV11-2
CASSPSEAGYEQYF
TGTGCCAGCAGCCCTTCCGAAGCGGGATACGAGCAGTACTTC
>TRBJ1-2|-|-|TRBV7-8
CASSLEPSNYGYTF
TGTGCCAGCAGCTTAGAGCCATCTAACTATGGCTACACCTTC
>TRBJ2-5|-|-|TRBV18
CASSPPQGFRETQYF
TGTGCCAGCTCACCACCACAGGGCTTTAGGGAGACCCAGTACTTC
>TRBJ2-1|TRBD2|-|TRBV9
CASSVVSGAAGGNEQFF
TGTGCCAGCAGCGTAGTTAGCGGGGCAGCGGGGGGCAATGAGCAGTTCTTC
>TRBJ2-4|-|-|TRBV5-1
CASSLSQGIAKNIQYF
TGCGCCAGCAGCCTTTCACAGGGAATAGCCAAAAACATTCAGTACTTC
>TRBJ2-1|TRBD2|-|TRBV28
CASSITSGAYNEQFF
TGTGCCAGCAGTATTACTAGCGGGGCCTACAATGAGCAGTTCTTC
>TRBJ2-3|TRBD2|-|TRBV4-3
CASSQDSGPTDTQYF
TGCGCCAGCAGCCAAGATAGCGGGCCCACAGATACGCAGTATTTT
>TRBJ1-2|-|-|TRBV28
CASSLGKYGYTF
TGTGCCAGCAGTTTAGGCAAATATGGCTACACCTTC
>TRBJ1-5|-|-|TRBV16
CASSQSPHPQPQHF
TGTGCCAGCAGCCAATCCCCCCATCCTCAGCCCCAGCATTTT
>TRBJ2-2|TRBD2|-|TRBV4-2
CASSQDPREAGSGELFF
TGTGCCAGCAGCCAAGACCCTCGGGAGGCCGGAAGCGGGGAGCTGTTTTTT
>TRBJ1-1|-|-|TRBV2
CASSQTDMEAFF
TGTGCCAGCAGTCAGACTGATATGGAAGCTTTCTTT
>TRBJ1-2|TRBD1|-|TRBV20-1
CSARGQGPTF
TGCAGTGCTAGAGGACAGGGTCCCACCTTC
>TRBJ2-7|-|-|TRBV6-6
CASSYSMRYEQYF
TGTGCCAGCAGTTACTCGATGAGGTACGAGCAGTACTTC
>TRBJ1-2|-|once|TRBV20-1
CSARDIYGYTF
TGCAGTGCAAGGGACATCTATGGCTACACCTTC
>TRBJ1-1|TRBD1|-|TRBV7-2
CASSLYRGVGTNTEAFF
TGTGCCAGCAGCTTATACAGGGGGGTGGGGACGAACACTGAAGCTTTCTTT
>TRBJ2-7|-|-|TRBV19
CASSMVGDYEQYF
TGTGCCAGTAGTATGGTCGGGGATTACGAGCAGTACTTC
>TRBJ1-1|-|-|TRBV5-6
CASSPGSNTEAFF
TGTGCCAGCAGCCCCGGGTCGAACACTGAAGCTTTCTTT
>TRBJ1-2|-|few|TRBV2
CASSAWRDGYTF
TGTGCCAGCAGTGCGTGGAGGGATGGCTACACCTTC
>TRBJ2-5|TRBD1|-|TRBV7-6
CASSPWTGAGETQYF
TGTGCCAGCAGCCCTTGGACAGGGGCGGGAGAGACCCAGTACTTC
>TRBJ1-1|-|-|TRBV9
CASSAPNMNTEAFF
TGTGCCAGCAGCGCCCCGAACATGAACACTGAAGCTTTCTTT
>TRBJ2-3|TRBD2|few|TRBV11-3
CASSLGFLAGGTDTQYF
TGTGCCAGCAGCTTAGGATTCTTAGCGGGAGGCACAGATACGCAGTATTTT
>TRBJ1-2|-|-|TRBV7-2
CASSFRTRLANYGYTF
TGTGCCAGCAGCTTTAGGACAAGGCTAGCTAACTATGGCTACACCTTC